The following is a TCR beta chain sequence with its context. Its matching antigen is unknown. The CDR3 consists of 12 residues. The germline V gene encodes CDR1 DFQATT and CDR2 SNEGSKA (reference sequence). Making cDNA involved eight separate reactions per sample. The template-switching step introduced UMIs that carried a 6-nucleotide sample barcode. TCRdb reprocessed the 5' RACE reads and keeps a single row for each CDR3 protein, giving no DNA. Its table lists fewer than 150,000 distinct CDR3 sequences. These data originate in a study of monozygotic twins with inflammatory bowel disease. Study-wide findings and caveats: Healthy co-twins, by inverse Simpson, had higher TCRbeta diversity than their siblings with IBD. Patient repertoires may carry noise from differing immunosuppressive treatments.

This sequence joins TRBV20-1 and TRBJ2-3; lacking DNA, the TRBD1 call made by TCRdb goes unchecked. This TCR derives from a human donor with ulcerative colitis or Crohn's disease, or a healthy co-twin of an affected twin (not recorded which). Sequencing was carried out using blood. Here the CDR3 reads CSARGPNPGQYF.